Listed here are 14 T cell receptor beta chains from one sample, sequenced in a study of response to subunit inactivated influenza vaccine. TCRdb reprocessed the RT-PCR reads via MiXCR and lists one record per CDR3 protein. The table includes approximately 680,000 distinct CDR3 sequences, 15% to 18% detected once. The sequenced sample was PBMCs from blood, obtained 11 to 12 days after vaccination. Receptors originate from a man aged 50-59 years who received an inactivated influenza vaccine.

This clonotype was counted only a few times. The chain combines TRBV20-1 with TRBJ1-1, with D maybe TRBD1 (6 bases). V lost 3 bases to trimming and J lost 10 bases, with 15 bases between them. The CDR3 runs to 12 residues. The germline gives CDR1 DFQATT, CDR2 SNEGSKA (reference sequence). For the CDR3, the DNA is TGCAGTGCTAGGAGAGGGGGGTTCCCAGCTTTCTTT. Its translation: CSARRGGFPAFF.

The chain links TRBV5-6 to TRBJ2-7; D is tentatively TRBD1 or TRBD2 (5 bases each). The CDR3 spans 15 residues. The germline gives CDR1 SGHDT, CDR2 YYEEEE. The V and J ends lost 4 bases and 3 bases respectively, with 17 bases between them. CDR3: CASSPSAGRFYEQYF. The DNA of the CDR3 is TGTGCCAGCAGCCCCTCGGCAGGGAGATTCTACGAGCAGTACTTC. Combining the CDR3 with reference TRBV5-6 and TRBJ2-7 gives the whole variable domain DAGVTQSPTHLIKTRGQQVTLRCSPKSGHDTVSWYQQALGQGPQFIFQYYEEEERQRGNFPDRFSGHQFPNYSSELNVNALLLGDSALYLCASSPSAGRFYEQYFGPGTRLTVT.

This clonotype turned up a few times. The CDR3 here is CASSPRGSGDEQYF. The CDR3 bases are TGCGCCAGCAGCCCCCGGGGCAGCGGGGACGAGCAGTACTTC. This rearrangement joins TRBV5-1 to TRBJ2-7; TRBD2 aligns across 7 bases. V trimming: 4 bases; J trimming: 5 bases; junction bases outside the gene matches: 9. There are 14 residues in the CDR3. Germline loops: CDR1 SGHRS, CDR2 YFSETQ. Variable domain in full (rest from reference TRBV5-1 and TRBJ2-7): KAGVTQTPRYLIKTRGQQVTLSCSPISGHRSVSWYQQTPGQGLQFLFEYFSETQRNKGNFPGRFSGRQFSNSRSEMNVSTLELGDSALYLCASSPRGSGDEQYFGPGTRLTVT.

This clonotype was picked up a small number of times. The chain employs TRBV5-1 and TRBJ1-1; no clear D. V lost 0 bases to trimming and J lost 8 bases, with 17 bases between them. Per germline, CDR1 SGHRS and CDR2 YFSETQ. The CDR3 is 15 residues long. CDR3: CASSLEYGPWEEAFF. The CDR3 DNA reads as TGCGCCAGCAGCTTGGAGTACGGACCATGGGAGGAAGCTTTCTTT.

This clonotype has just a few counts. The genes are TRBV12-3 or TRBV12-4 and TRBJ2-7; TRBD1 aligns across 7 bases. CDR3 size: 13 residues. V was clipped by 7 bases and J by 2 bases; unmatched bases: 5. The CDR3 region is CASTRDSAYEQYF. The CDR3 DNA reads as TGTGCCAGCACCCGGGACAGTGCCTACGAGCAGTACTTC.

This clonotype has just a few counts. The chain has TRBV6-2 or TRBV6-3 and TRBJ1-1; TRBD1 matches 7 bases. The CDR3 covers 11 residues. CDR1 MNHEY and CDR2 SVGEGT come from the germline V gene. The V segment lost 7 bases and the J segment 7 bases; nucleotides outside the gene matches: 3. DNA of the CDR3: TGTGCCAGCAATCAGGGGGGTGAAGCTTTCTTT. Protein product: CASNQGGEAFF.

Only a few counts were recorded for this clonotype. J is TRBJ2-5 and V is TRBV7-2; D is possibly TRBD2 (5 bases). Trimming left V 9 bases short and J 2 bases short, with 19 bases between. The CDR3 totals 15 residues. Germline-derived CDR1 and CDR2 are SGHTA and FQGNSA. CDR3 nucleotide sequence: TGTGCCAGTACGAAGCGCGCGACTACTCAAGAGACCCAGTACTTC. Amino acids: CASTKRATTQETQYF.

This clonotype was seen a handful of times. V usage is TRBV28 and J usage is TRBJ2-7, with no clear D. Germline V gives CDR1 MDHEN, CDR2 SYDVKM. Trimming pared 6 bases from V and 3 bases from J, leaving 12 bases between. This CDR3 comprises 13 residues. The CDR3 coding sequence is TGTGCCAGCAGGGTGGCGATGGGCTACGAGCAGTACTTC. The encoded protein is CASRVAMGYEQYF.

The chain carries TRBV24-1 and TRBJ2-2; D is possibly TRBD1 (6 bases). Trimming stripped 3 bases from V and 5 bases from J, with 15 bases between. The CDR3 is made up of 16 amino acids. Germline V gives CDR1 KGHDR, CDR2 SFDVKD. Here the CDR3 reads CATSDTAGTPTGELFF. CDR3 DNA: TGTGCCACCAGTGATACCGCCGGGACACCTACCGGGGAGCTGTTTTTT.

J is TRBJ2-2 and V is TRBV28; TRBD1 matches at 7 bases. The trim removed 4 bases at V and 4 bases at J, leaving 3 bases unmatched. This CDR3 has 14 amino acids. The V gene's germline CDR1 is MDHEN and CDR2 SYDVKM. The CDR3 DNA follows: TGTGCCAGCAGTTCGGACAGGACCACCGGGGAGCTGTTTTTT. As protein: CASSSDRTTGELFF.

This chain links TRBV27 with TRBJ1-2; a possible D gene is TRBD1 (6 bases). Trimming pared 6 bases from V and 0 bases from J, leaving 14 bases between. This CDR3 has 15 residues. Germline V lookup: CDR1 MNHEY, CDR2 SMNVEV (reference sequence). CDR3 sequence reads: CASRDSLTSNYGYTF. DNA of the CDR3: TGTGCCAGCAGGGACAGTTTAACCTCTAACTATGGCTACACCTTC.

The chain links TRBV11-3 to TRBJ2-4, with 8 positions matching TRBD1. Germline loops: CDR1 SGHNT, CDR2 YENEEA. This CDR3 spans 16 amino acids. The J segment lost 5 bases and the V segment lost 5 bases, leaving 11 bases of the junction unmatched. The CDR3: CASSRATGQGQNIQYF. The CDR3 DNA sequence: TGTGCCAGCAGCCGGGCTACTGGACAGGGCCAAAACATTCAGTACTTC.

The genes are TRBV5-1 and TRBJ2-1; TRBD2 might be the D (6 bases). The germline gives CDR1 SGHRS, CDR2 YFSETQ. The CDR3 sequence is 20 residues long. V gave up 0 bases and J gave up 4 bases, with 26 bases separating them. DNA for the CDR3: TGCGCCAGCAGCTTGGCCTCGGTACCGTTACAATTGGGGGGTTACAATGAGCAGTTCTTC. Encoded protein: CASSLASVPLQLGGYNEQFF. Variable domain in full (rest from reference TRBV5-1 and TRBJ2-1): KAGVTQTPRYLIKTRGQQVTLSCSPISGHRSVSWYQQTPGQGLQFLFEYFSETQRNKGNFPGRFSGRQFSNSRSEMNVSTLELGDSALYLCASSLASVPLQLGGYNEQFFGPGTRLTVL.

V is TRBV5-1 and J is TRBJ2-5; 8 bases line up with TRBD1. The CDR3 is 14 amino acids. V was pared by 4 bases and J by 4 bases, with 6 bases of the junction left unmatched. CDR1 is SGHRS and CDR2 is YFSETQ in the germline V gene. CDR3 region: CASSRDRSAETQYF. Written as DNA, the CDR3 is TGCGCCAGCAGCAGGGACAGGTCCGCAGAGACCCAGTACTTC.